The next 18 T cell receptor beta chains were all read from a single sample in a study of type 1 regulatory T cells. TCRdb reprocessed the reads via MiXCR and lists one record per CDR3 protein. The sample records over 55,000 distinct CDR3 sequences, approximately 64% being singletons. These receptors have no identified antigens. Sequenced sample: cultured T cells, either the whole culture or a sorted T cell fraction (not recorded which). Specified subset: Tr1-enriched cell product generated in vitro against host alloantigens. The source is a human donor in good health.

This rearrangement joins TRBV3-1 to TRBJ2-7; a possible D gene is TRBD2 (5 bases). The CDR3 has 17 amino acids. The V end lost 1 base, the J end lost 0 bases, and 16 bases lay between the germline ends. From germline, CDR1 is LGHDT and CDR2 YNNKEL (reference sequence). CDR3 bases: TGTGCCAGCAGCCAAGGGATGCGGGCGACCTACTCCTACGAGCAGTACTTC. Its protein product is CASSQGMRATYSYEQYF.

The table lists this clonotype with a count of one. Its ends do not fully match the called genes, so a read error is possible. The V gene is TRBV7-8, the J gene TRBJ2-6; tentatively, D is TRBD1 or TRBD2 (6 bases each). The CDR3 is 16 residues long. The germline CDR1 and CDR2 sequences are SGHVS and FQNEAQ. The CDR3 is CASSLGGLSGANVLTF. The DNA for the CDR3 is TGTGCCAGCAGTTTAGGGGGGTTATCTGGGGCCAACGTCCTGACTTTC.

The V call is TRBV11-2, the J call TRBJ2-3; D is perhaps TRBD2 (6 bases). The CDR3 is 14 residues long. Trimming took 0 bases from V and 8 from J, leaving 12 bases between them. CDR1 and CDR2 from the germline V gene are SGHAT and FQNNGV. As DNA, the CDR3 is TGTGCCAGCAGCTTAGATCTAGCGAGCGGTACGCAGTATTTT. Amino acid sequence: CASSLDLASGTQYF. Looking up the rest from reference TRBV11-2 and TRBJ2-3 gives the full variable domain: EAGVAQSPRYKIIEKRQSVAFWCNPISGHATLYWYQQILGQGPKLLIQFQNNGVVDDSQLPKDRFSAERLKGVDSTLKIQPAKLEDSAVYLCASSLDLASGTQYFGPGTRLTVL.

This clonotype was found once. The chain combines TRBV6-2 or TRBV6-3 with TRBJ2-1, with D possibly being TRBD2 (6 bases). V was cut by 0 bases and J by 8 bases, with 8 bases left in between. Germline V lookup: CDR1 MNHEY, CDR2 SVGEGT. The CDR3 runs 13 residues. The CDR3, as DNA: TGTGCCAGCAGTTACTCCGGGGGATATGAGCAGTTCTTC. Amino acid sequence: CASSYSGGYEQFF.

The chain couples TRBV5-6 to TRBJ2-5; D gene ambiguous. CDR1 is SGHDT and CDR2 is YYEEEE in the germline V gene. V was shortened by 4 bases and J by 4 bases, with 17 bases between the two germline ends. The CDR3 has 15 residues. The DNA of the CDR3 is TGTGCCAGCAGCAGCACAGACGGCATCCGAGAGACCCAGTACTTC. This sequence encodes CASSSTDGIRETQYF.

The rearrangement links TRBV7-3 to TRBJ1-1; D is unclear. The CDR3 sequence is 13 residues long. Germline V gives CDR1 SGHTA, CDR2 FQGTGA. The V and J ends lost 3 bases and 1 base respectively, with 6 bases between them. CDR3 nucleotides: TGTGCCAGCAGCTTTCAGGAGAACACTGAAGCTTTCTTT. Translated, it gives CASSFQENTEAFF.

The rearrangement joins TRBV2 to TRBJ2-2; 9 positions match TRBD2. V was clipped by 2 bases and J by 5 bases; unmatched bases: 12. The CDR3 totals 18 residues. Germline loops: CDR1 SNHLY, CDR2 FYNNEI. This CDR3 reads CASSERFASGISTGELFF. The CDR3 DNA sequence: TGTGCCAGCAGTGAACGTTTTGCTAGCGGGATCAGTACCGGGGAGCTGTTTTTT. Variable domain in full (rest from reference TRBV2 and TRBJ2-2): EPEVTQTPSHQVTQMGQEVILRCVPISNHLYFYWYRQILGQKVEFLVSFYNNEISEKSEIFDDQFSVERPDGSNFTLKIRSTKLEDSAMYFCASSERFASGISTGELFFGEGSRLTVL.

This clonotype was detected a few times. The chain has TRBV5-1 and TRBJ2-4, with D possibly TRBD2 on 5 matching bases. V gave up 7 bases and J gave up 0 bases, with 14 bases separating them. The length of the CDR3 is 15 residues. Germline CDR1 reads SGHRS; CDR2 reads YFSETQ. The CDR3 region has the DNA TGCGCCAGCTCCCGGGATTCGGAAGCCAAAAACATTCAGTACTTC. Amino acids: CASSRDSEAKNIQYF.

The chain recombines TRBV20-1 with TRBJ2-5, with D unclear. In germline, CDR1 is DFQATT, CDR2 SNEGSKA (reference sequence). Trimming stripped 0 bases from V and 5 bases from J, with 7 bases between. The CDR3 has 12 residues. The CDR3 DNA sequence: TGCAGTGCTAGAGACCCCGGGGAGACCCAGTACTTC. Protein: CSARDPGETQYF.

The rearrangement uses TRBV5-1 and TRBJ1-1; 7 bases are shared with TRBD1. After removal of 4 bases from V and 1 base from J, the junction contained 10 bases not matched to a gene. CDR1 SGHRS and CDR2 YFSETQ come from the germline V gene. This CDR3 contains 16 residues. CDR3 in amino acids: CASSLEAGGGNTEAFF. CDR3 coding DNA: TGCGCCAGCAGCCTGGAGGCAGGGGGTGGGAACACTGAAGCTTTCTTT. Full variable domain (missing parts from reference TRBV5-1 and TRBJ1-1): KAGVTQTPRYLIKTRGQQVTLSCSPISGHRSVSWYQQTPGQGLQFLFEYFSETQRNKGNFPGRFSGRQFSNSRSEMNVSTLELGDSALYLCASSLEAGGGNTEAFFGQGTRLTVV.

The CDR3: CASSVTSGRAPDTGELFF. CDR3 sequence (DNA): TGTGCCAGCAGTGTGACTAGCGGGAGGGCCCCCGACACCGGGGAGCTGTTTTTT. This chain joins TRBV25-1 and TRBJ2-2; 14 bases map to TRBD2. This CDR3 region has 18 residues. J gave up 3 bases and V 4 bases, and 7 bases lay outside the gene matches. Per the germline V gene, CDR1 is MGHDK and CDR2 is SYGVNS.

This sequence joins TRBV3-1 and TRBJ2-5; D ambiguous. From germline, CDR1 is LGHDT and CDR2 YNNKEL (reference sequence). The V gene lost 0 bases and the J gene lost 5 bases, with 4 bases spanning the gap. The CDR3 runs to 12 residues. The CDR3 protein is CASSQDSETQYF. For the CDR3, the DNA is TGTGCCAGCAGCCAAGACTCGGAGACCCAGTACTTC.

This clonotype occurred once. The V call is TRBV13, the J call TRBJ1-1, with unresolved D. Looked up from germline, CDR1 is PRHDT and CDR2 is FYEKMQ (reference sequence). The CDR3 has 11 amino acids. V was trimmed by 9 bases and J by 5 bases, leaving 10 bases between them. The CDR3 nucleotides read TGTGCCAGTGGGCGAGAAACTGAAGCTTTCTTT. Translation: CASGRETEAFF.

The chain links TRBV20-1 to TRBJ2-1; 10 bases fit TRBD2. V shed 5 bases and J 6 bases; nucleotides not matched to a gene: 4. The CDR3 runs to 13 residues. Germline CDR1 and CDR2: DFQATT and SNEGSKA (reference sequence). CDR3 protein: CSAAGTSVNEQFF. The CDR3 bases are TGCAGTGCTGCCGGGACTAGCGTCAATGAGCAGTTCTTC.

This chain links TRBV11-2 with TRBJ1-2, with 7 nucleotides matching TRBD1. Germline CDR1 SGHAT, CDR2 FQNNGV. The CDR3 length is 14 residues. V shed 5 bases and J 7 bases; nucleotides not matched to a gene: 10. This chain's CDR3 is CASSLTGTAGGYTF. The DNA of the CDR3 is TGTGCCAGCAGCCTTACCGGGACAGCGGGTGGCTACACCTTC.

There are a few counts of this clonotype. The chain combines TRBV20-1 with TRBJ1-1; tentative D call: TRBD1 (6 bases). The CDR3 length is 12 residues. Germline V gene data show CDR1 as DFQATT and CDR2 as SNEGSKA (reference sequence). V lost 0 bases and J 11 bases, leaving 13 bases between the germline ends. The CDR3 nucleotides are TGCAGTGCTAGAGAGGGGGCGGCCGGGGCTTTCTTT. Encoded protein: CSAREGAAGAFF.

V and J are TRBV4-2 and TRBJ2-7; TRBD2 is a possible D gene (6 bases). V was trimmed by 5 bases and J by 2 bases, leaving 10 bases between them. CDR1 is LGHNA and CDR2 is YNFKEQ in the germline V gene. This CDR3 is 13 amino acids long. The CDR3 is CASSGRTTYEQYF. As DNA, the CDR3 is TGTGCCAGCAGCGGAAGGACTACCTACGAGCAGTACTTC.

DNA of the CDR3: TGTGCCAGCAGCTTGGCCGCTTCGTACGGGAACACTGAAGCTTTCTTT. It specifies CASSLAASYGNTEAFF. The chain links TRBV5-6 to TRBJ1-1; D is undetermined. The CDR3 spans 16 residues. Germline V gene data show CDR1 as SGHDT and CDR2 as YYEEEE. Trimming pared 0 bases from V and 1 base from J, leaving 13 bases between.